This passage covers 17 T cell receptor beta chains from one sample sequenced in a study of T cell repertoires in cytomegalovirus infection. No antigen is known for these receptors. TCRdb itself ran the reads through MiXCR, one entry per CDR3 protein. The table has 830,000 or so distinct CDR3 sequences, around a third seen once. The material sequenced was cultured CD8+ T cells from PBMCs, taken from culture after CMV antigen stimulation. The receptors were sampled from a human donor in good health (CMV status not recorded). Some clones in this sample may be carry-over from other donors' samples.

A few counts support this clonotype. The rearrangement uses TRBV27 and TRBJ2-6, with 7 positions matching TRBD2. Germline V gene sequence: CDR1 MNHEY, CDR2 SMNVEV (reference sequence). This CDR3 is built from 22 residues. The ends lost 8 bases at V and 4 bases at J; junction bases unmatched: 29. This chain's CDR3 is CASGLPSPDIEERGLGANVLTF. CDR3 DNA sequence: TGTGCCAGCGGCCTTCCCTCCCCTGATATTGAGGAGCGGGGTCTGGGGGCCAACGTCCTGACTTTC.

With respect to this clonotype: Possible read error: a much larger clone is one base away. The chain carries TRBV7-9 and TRBJ2-1; 7 bases match TRBD1. Germline CDR1 reads SEHNR; CDR2 reads FQNEAQ (reference sequence). The CDR3 contains 15 residues. The DNA for the CDR3 is TGTGTCAGCAGCACGGGGACAGCCGCTTACAATGAGCAGTTCTTC. Residues: CVSSTGTAAYNEQFF.

This clonotype has more than one count but fewer than ten. The V gene is TRBV6-5, the J gene TRBJ2-3; D gene uncertain. Trimming took off 4 bases at V and 2 bases at J, with 10 bases between the two ends. Germline V gene data show CDR1 as MNHEY and CDR2 as SVGAGI. The CDR3 is 14 residues long. Here the CDR3 DNA reads TGTGCCAGCAGTTTACTCACGCCCACAGATACGCAGTATTTT. It yields the protein CASSLLTPTDTQYF.

As for this clonotype: This may be a read error: a much more frequent sequence differs by one nucleotide. J is TRBJ2-1 and V is TRBV7-9; a possible D gene is TRBD1 (6 bases). This CDR3 is built from 17 residues. V lost 5 bases and J 5 bases, leaving 22 bases between the germline ends. Germline lookup yields CDR1 SEHNR and CDR2 FQNEAQ (reference sequence). In DNA, the CDR3 is TGTGCCAGCAGCACCCCCATACAGGGAAGGCCGCACAATGAGCAGTTCTTC. As protein: CASSTPIQGRPHNEQFF.

This clonotype has only a few counts. The chain couples TRBV10-3 to TRBJ1-6; the D is unclear. Trimming removed 3 bases from V and 0 bases from J, with 9 bases in between. The length of the CDR3 is 16 residues. Germline values: CDR1 ENHRY, CDR2 SYGVKD. The CDR3 spells CAISDRLSSYNSPLHF. Written as DNA, the CDR3 is TGTGCCATCAGTGACAGGTTGAGCTCCTATAATTCACCCCTCCACTTT.

V gene TRBV2 combines with J gene TRBJ2-7, with no clear D. Trimming stripped 3 bases from V and 3 bases from J, with 12 bases between. The germline CDR1 and CDR2 sequences are SNHLY and FYNNEI. This CDR3 has 14 residues. For the CDR3, the DNA is TGTGCCAGCAGTGACCGGACCAATGGCTACGAGCAGTACTTC. Translation: CASSDRTNGYEQYF.

The J gene is TRBJ2-1, the V gene TRBV12-3 or TRBV12-4, with 7 nucleotides matching TRBD1. CDR3 length: 14 residues. V gave up 8 bases and J gave up 6 bases; unmatched junction bases: 10. The CDR3 DNA sequence: TGTGCCAGCGGGGCAGGGGGACCCGTCAATGAGCAGTTCTTC. Protein: CASGAGGPVNEQFF.

There are a few counts of this clonotype. This chain joins TRBV7-6 and TRBJ1-4; D unclear. Per the germline V gene, CDR1 is SGHVS and CDR2 is FNYEAQ. Trimming took off 0 bases at V and 7 bases at J, with 9 bases between the two ends. The CDR3 has 14 amino acids. In DNA form, the CDR3 reads TGTGCCAGCAGCTTAGCGAGGGATCCTGAAAAACTGTTTTTT. Translation: CASSLARDPEKLFF.

J is TRBJ2-7 and V is TRBV12-3 or TRBV12-4; D may be TRBD1 or TRBD2 (5 bases each). CDR3 length: 13 residues. Deletions cut 5 bases from V and 5 bases from J, with 13 bases between. CDR3 residues: CASSPPGAHEQYV. CDR3 bases: TGTGCCAGCAGTCCGCCCGGGGCACACGAGCAGTACGTC.

This clonotype was found a few times. The genes are TRBV7-9 and TRBJ1-1; no clear D gene. Germline CDR1 and CDR2: SEHNR and FQNEAQ (reference sequence). There are 12 residues in the CDR3. The germline V and J ends were trimmed by 4 bases and 11 bases, with 14 bases remaining between them. For the CDR3, the DNA is TGTGCCAGCAGCTCGAATAAAGTCCGTGCTTTCTTT. Protein: CASSSNKVRAFF.

V usage is TRBV18 and J usage is TRBJ2-7; TRBD2 might be the D (7 bases). V lost 8 bases, J lost 2 bases, and 13 bases lay in between. The CDR3 is 13 residues long. Germline loops: CDR1 KGHSH, CDR2 LQKENI. CDR3 sequence: CASRGGEAYEQYF. Here the CDR3 DNA reads TGTGCCAGCAGGGGGGGAGAGGCCTACGAGCAGTACTTC. The full variable domain, its missing parts supplied by reference TRBV18 and TRBJ2-7, is NAGVMQNPRHLVRRRGQEARLRCSPMKGHSHVYWYRQLPEEGLKFMVYLQKENIIDESGMPKERFSAEFPKEGPSILRIQQVVRGDSAAYFCASRGGEAYEQYFGPGTRLTVT.

J is TRBJ1-4 and V is TRBV7-9; perhaps TRBD1 as D (5 bases). Germline CDR1 SEHNR, CDR2 FQNEAQ (reference sequence). This CDR3 spans 14 amino acids. Trimming stripped 5 bases from V and 4 bases from J, with 11 bases between. Written as DNA, the CDR3 is TGTGCCAGCAGCCCGGACAACCTTAATGAAAAACTGTTTTTT. It is translated as CASSPDNLNEKLFF.

This clonotype was seen a handful of times. The chain recombines TRBV5-4 with TRBJ2-7, with 11 bases identical to TRBD2. The CDR3 has 12 residues. The germline gives CDR1 SGHNT, CDR2 YYREEE (reference sequence). The DNA for the CDR3 is TGTGCAAGCGGGCTAGCGGGGGGAATGCACTACTTC. Translating gives CASGLAGGMHYF.

This clonotype was observed at least ten times. The rearrangement links TRBV6-1 to TRBJ2-3; 13 positions match TRBD2. Germline-derived CDR1 and CDR2 are MNHNS and SASEGT. The V segment lost 2 bases and the J segment 1 base; nucleotides outside the gene matches: 9. The CDR3 contains 19 residues. The CDR3 region is CASSEWELAGGLGTDTQYF. The CDR3 nucleotides read TGTGCCAGCAGTGAATGGGAACTAGCGGGGGGGCTGGGCACAGATACGCAGTATTTT.

In its sample, this clonotype was seen a few times. The V gene is TRBV7-9, the J gene TRBJ1-1; possibly TRBD1 for D (6 bases). Germline loops: CDR1 SEHNR, CDR2 FQNEAQ (reference sequence). There are 12 residues in the CDR3. Trimming removed 5 bases at V and 11 bases at J, with 15 bases between. CDR3 sequence reads: CASSEEGGDAFF. CDR3 in DNA: TGTGCCAGCAGCGAAGAAGGGGGGGACGCTTTCTTT.

The chain joins TRBV27 to TRBJ1-4; no clear D gene. The CDR3 extends over 16 amino acids. The V gene lost 2 bases and the J gene lost 3 bases, with 13 bases spanning the gap. The germline V gene encodes CDR1 MNHEY and CDR2 SMNVEV (reference sequence). CDR3 in amino acids: CASSLRQVAPNEKLFF. The CDR3 bases are TGTGCCAGCAGTTTAAGGCAGGTTGCACCTAATGAAAAACTGTTTTTT.

The chain links TRBV14 to TRBJ1-1; TRBD1 is a possible D gene (5 bases). Looked up from germline, CDR1 is SGHDN and CDR2 is FVKESK. CDR3 length equals 11 residues. V was shortened by 8 bases and J by 8 bases, with 12 bases between the two germline ends. The CDR3 DNA reads TGTGCCAGCGGCGGGGGTGCAGAAGCTTTCTTT. It codes for CASGGGAEAFF.